The source of this TCR beta chain is a study of graft-versus-host responses after intestinal transplantation. For the study at large: Multivisceral, liver-intestinal, or isolated intestinal grafts went to recipients. Uniformly, recipients were administered anti-thymocyte globulin induction with subsequent tacrolimus and steroids for 2 to 3 years. General study points: High graft-versus-host to host-versus-graft clonal ratios were found in allografts of patients who had graft-donor T cell macrochimerism.

CDR1 SQVTM and CDR2 ANQGSEA come from the germline V gene. This CDR3 has 16 amino acids. With 8 bases removed from V and 4 bases from J, the gap between germline ends came to 26 bases. Here immunoSEQ multiplex PCR was the method, and the copy in TCRdb shows in-frame clones only, minus some. Among 75,000 to 95,000 clones listed, around 90% were seen once. Of note for this clone: The antigen is unknown.

This chain joins TRBV29-1 and TRBJ1-1; D not certain. This TCR was sampled from a human donor who was the organ donor for an intestinal transplant. The specimen comprised unstimulated CD4+ T cells sorted from spleen or lymph node cells, sampled before transplant. The CDR3 DNA is TGCAGCCCATTGGGAGGCCAGGTCGGTGTAGGCACTGAAGCTTTCTTT. It is translated as CSPLGGQVGVGTEAFF.